This paragraph reports one TCR beta chain. Assay: immunoSEQ multiplex PCR; the TCRdb copy retains only in-frame clones and omits some. The table lists hundreds of thousands of clones, approximately 84% of them singletons, with 7.9% in the top ten. The entry originates in a study of blood T cell repertoires in COVID-19. As for the study in general: PBMCs, B-cell-depleted T cells, or T cells were the source of the cDNA or gDNA that made up the material.

The sample consisted of peripheral blood. The clonotype comes from a woman older than 75 with acute or convalescent COVID-19.

The CDR3 bases are TGTGCCAGCTCACTCGGGACAGGGGCCACCGGGGAGCTGTTTTTT. Amino acid sequence: CASSLGTGATGELFF. This rearrangement joins TRBV18 to TRBJ2-2, with 10 nucleotides matching TRBD1. Per the germline V gene, CDR1 is KGHSH and CDR2 is LQKENI. Trimming at V came to 4 bases and at J to 4 bases, leaving 3 bases not matched to a gene. There are 15 residues in the CDR3.